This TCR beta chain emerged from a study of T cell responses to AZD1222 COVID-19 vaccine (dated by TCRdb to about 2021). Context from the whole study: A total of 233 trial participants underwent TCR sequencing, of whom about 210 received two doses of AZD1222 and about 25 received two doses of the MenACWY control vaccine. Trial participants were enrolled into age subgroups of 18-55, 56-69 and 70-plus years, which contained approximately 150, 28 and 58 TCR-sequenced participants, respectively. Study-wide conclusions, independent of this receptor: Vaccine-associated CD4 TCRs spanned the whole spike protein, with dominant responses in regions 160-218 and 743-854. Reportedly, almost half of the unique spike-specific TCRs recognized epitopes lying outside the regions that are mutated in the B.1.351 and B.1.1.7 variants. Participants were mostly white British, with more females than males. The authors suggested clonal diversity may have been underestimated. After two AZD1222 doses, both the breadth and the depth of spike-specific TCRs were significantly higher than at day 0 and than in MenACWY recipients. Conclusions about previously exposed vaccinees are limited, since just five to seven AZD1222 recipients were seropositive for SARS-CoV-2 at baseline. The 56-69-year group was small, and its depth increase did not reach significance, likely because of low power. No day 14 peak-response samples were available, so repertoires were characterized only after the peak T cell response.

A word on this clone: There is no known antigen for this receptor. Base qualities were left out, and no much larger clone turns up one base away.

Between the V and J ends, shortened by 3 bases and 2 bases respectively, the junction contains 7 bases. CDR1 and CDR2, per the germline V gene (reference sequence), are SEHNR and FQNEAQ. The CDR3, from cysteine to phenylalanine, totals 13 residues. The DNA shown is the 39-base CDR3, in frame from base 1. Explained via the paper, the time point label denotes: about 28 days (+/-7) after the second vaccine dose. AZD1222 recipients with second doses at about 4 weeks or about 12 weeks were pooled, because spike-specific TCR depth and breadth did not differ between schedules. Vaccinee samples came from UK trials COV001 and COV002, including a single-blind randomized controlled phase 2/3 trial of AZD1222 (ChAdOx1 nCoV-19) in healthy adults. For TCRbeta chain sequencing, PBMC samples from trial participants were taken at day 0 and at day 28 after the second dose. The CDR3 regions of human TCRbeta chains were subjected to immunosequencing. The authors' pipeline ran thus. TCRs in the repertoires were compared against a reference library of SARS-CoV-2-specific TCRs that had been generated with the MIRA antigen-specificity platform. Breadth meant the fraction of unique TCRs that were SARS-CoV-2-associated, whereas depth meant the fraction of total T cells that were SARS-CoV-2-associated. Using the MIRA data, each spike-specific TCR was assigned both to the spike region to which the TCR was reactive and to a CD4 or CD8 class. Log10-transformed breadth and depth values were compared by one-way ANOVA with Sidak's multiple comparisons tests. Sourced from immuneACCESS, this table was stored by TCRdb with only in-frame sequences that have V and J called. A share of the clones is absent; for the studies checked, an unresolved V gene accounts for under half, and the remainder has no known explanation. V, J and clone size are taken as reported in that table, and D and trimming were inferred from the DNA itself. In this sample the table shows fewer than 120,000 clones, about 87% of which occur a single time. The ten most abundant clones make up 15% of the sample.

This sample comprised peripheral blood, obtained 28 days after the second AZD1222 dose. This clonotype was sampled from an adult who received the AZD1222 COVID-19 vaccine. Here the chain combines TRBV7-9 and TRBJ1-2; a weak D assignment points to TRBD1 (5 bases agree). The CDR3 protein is CASSFGTNYGYTF. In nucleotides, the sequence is TGTGCCAGCAGCTTTGGGACGAACTATGGCTACACCTTC.